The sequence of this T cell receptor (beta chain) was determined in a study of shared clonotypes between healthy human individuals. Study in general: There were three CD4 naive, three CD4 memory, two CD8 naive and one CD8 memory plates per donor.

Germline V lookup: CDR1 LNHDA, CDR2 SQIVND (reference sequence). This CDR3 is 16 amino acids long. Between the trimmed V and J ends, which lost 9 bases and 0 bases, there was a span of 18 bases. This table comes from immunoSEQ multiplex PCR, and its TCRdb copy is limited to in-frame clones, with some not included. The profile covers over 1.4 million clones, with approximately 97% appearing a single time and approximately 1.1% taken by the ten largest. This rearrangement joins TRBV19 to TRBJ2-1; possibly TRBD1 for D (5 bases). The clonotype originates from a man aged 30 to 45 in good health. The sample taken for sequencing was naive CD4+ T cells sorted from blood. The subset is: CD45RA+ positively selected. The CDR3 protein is CASGRGFFSSYNEQFF. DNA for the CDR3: TGTGCCAGCGGTAGGGGCTTTTTCAGCTCCTACAATGAGCAGTTCTTC. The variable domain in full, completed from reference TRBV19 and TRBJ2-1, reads DGGITQSPKYLFRKEGQNVTLSCEQNLNHDAMYWYRQDPGQGLRLIYYSQIVNDFQKGDIAEGYSVSREKKESFPLTVTSAQKNPTAFYLCASGRGFFSSYNEQFFGPGTRLTVL.